This T cell receptor (beta chain) was documented in a study of shared clonotypes between healthy human individuals. The ends were cut back, 0 bases at V and 4 bases at J, with 9 bases in the middle. The CDR3 is 14 residues long. CDR1 is SGHNT, CDR2 YYREEE, per germline (reference sequence). The method was immunoSEQ multiplex PCR; TCRdb's version includes in-frame clones alone and lacks a portion of them. The data hold a few hundred thousand clones, with about 69% observed a single time. The authors divided CD4+ cells into CD45RA+ naive and CD45RA-negative memory subsets. Sequencing used memory CD4+ T cells sorted from blood. Subset given: CD45RA-negative fraction. This sequence originates from a man aged 30-40 years in good health. This sequence joins TRBV5-4 and TRBJ2-3, with unresolved D. The CDR3: CASSLGIPPDTQYF. In nucleotides, the CDR3 is TGTGCCAGCAGCTTGGGTATTCCCCCAGATACGCAGTATTTT.